These 8 T cell receptor beta chains share one sample of origin, sequenced in a study of metastatic and nonmetastatic thyroid tumors. Thyroid surgery was preceded by no treatment in any patient. TCRdb re-analyzed the PCR reads using MiXCR. The sample includes 21,000 or so clones, 20% of them seen just once. The sample was blood. Source of these receptors: a female donor with papillary thyroid cancer or a benign thyroid nodule (not recorded which). Some clones in this sample may be carry-over from other donors' samples.

Many counts were recorded for this clone. The chain joins TRBV20-1 to TRBJ1-1; tentatively, D is TRBD1 (6 bases). Germline CDR1 is DFQATT and CDR2 is SNEGSKA (reference sequence). The CDR3 is made up of 14 amino acids. The V end was cut by 0 bases, the J end by 5 bases, with 13 bases between. The CDR3: CSARDPGVRTEAFF. CDR3 nucleotides: TGCAGTGCTAGAGATCCAGGGGTAAGGACTGAAGCTTTCTTT.

This CDR3 is CASRGAWVYGYTF. The CDR3 bases are TGTGCCAGCAGGGGGGCCTGGGTCTATGGCTACACCTTC. The chain recombines TRBV6-1 with TRBJ1-2; D may be TRBD1 (6 bases). The CDR3 loop spans 13 amino acids. Germline CDR1 reads MNHNS; CDR2 reads SASEGT. The V end was cut by 6 bases, the J end by 4 bases, with 12 bases between.

This clone was seen repeatedly, ten times or more. J is TRBJ1-3 and V is TRBV7-6; D may be TRBD1 (5 bases). The CDR3 runs 14 residues. Trimming stripped 2 bases from V and 4 bases from J, with 9 bases between. Germline V gene data show CDR1 as SGHVS and CDR2 as FNYEAQ. CDR3 bases: TGTGCCAGCAGCTTATGGGGGGTAGGAAACACCATATATTTT. Its translation: CASSLWGVGNTIYF.

This clone was seen repeatedly, ten times or more. The chain is built from TRBV20-1 and TRBJ2-5; a possible D gene is TRBD2 (6 bases). The V end lost 0 bases, the J end lost 5 bases, and 13 bases lay between the germline ends. Germline CDR1 reads DFQATT; CDR2 reads SNEGSKA (reference sequence). The CDR3 contains 14 residues. CDR3 in amino acids: CSARDVAGRETQYF. The CDR3 DNA sequence: TGCAGTGCTAGAGATGTGGCGGGACGGGAGACCCAGTACTTC.

The genes are TRBV4-1 and TRBJ2-1; TRBD2 matches 7 bases. The CDR3 sequence is 14 residues long. Germline V CDR1 and CDR2: MGHRA, YSYEKL. The trim removed 4 bases at V and 1 base at J, leaving 1 base unmatched. The CDR3 here is CASSRGGSYNEQFF. The CDR3 DNA follows: TGCGCCAGCAGCCGGGGGGGTTCCTACAATGAGCAGTTCTTC.

This clone has just a few counts. The CDR3 DNA is TGTGCCAGCAGTGAAGGTTCCAGCGGGTTCTACGAGCAGTACTTC. Its protein is CASSEGSSGFYEQYF. This chain uses TRBV6-1 with TRBJ2-7; a possible D gene is TRBD2 (6 bases). CDR1 and CDR2 from the germline V gene are MNHNS and SASEGT. The CDR3 has 15 amino acids. V lost 1 base and J lost 3, with 13 bases in between.

This clone was counted ten times or more. This sequence joins TRBV7-8 and TRBJ2-7, with TRBD2 matching 7 bases. V shed 5 bases, J shed 4 bases, and the junction held 5 bases outside the gene matches. Germline V lookup: CDR1 SGHVS, CDR2 FQNEAQ. The CDR3 covers 13 residues. DNA of the CDR3: TGTGCCAGCAGCCACAGCGGGAATTACGAGCAGTACTTC. As protein: CASSHSGNYEQYF.

This clone occurred a few times. This chain uses TRBV6-1 with TRBJ2-3; 8 nucleotides line up with TRBD2. With 5 bases clipped from V and 2 bases from J, the junction kept 6 bases outside the gene matches. The CDR3 runs 15 residues. The germline V gene encodes CDR1 MNHNS and CDR2 SASEGT. CDR3: CASSTAGGLTDTQYF. DNA of the CDR3: TGTGCCAGCAGTACGGCGGGGGGACTCACAGATACGCAGTATTTT.